Listed below are T cell receptor beta chains from one sample, sequenced in a study of T cell responses to AZD1222 COVID-19 vaccine. Assay used: immunoSEQ multiplex PCR; TCRdb lists only in-frame clones, some missing. The repertoire holds more than 100,000 clones, with approximately 92% as singletons. The sequenced sample was peripheral blood, obtained on day 0 of AZD1222 vaccination. These receptors all stem from an adult in good health. CDR3s include the opening cysteine and the closing phenylalanine or tryptophan. Each record gives: J gene, CDR3 length, V gene, clone size, D gene, CDR3 protein, CDR3 DNA. The D gene is left open where the match is weak. Not all rows give a size; the values are once, few, many and, for expanded clones, a class.

j_gene: TRBJ2-1; len: 13; v_gene: TRBV5-4; abundance: NA; d_gene: NA; CDR3aa: CAGGGAAYNEQFF; CDR3nt: TGTGCCGGTGGGGGAGCGGCCTACAATGAGCAGTTCTTC
j_gene: TRBJ1-2; len: 15; v_gene: TRBV6-5; abundance: once; d_gene: TRBD1; CDR3aa: CASSYGTGVDEGYTF; CDR3nt: TGTGCCAGCAGTTACGGGACAGGGGTGGATGAGGGCTACACCTTC
j_gene: TRBJ2-7; len: 13; v_gene: TRBV10-3; abundance: NA; d_gene: NA; CDR3aa: CAISEGVGYEQYF; CDR3nt: TGTGCCATCAGTGAAGGGGTGGGCTACGAGCAGTACTTC
j_gene: TRBJ2-2; len: 12; v_gene: TRBV27; abundance: NA; d_gene: NA; CDR3aa: CASSRPTGELFF; CDR3nt: TGTGCCAGCAGCAGACCTACCGGGGAGCTGTTTTTT
j_gene: TRBJ2-1; len: 14; v_gene: TRBV25-1; abundance: NA; d_gene: NA; CDR3aa: CASSEYGSGLSLFF; CDR3nt: TGTGCCAGCAGTGAATACGGATCCGGCTTGTCGTTGTTCTTC
j_gene: TRBJ2-3; len: 17; v_gene: TRBV5-4; abundance: NA; d_gene: TRBD2; CDR3aa: CASSSGTSGPRGDTQYF; CDR3nt: TGTGCCAGCAGCTCTGGGACTAGCGGGCCGAGGGGAGATACGCAGTATTTT
j_gene: TRBJ2-7; len: 16; v_gene: TRBV19; abundance: NA; d_gene: TRBD1; CDR3aa: CASSIGSGTGFYEQYF; CDR3nt: TGTGCCAGTAGTATAGGCTCCGGGACAGGCTTCTACGAGCAGTACTTC
j_gene: TRBJ1-3; len: 15; v_gene: TRBV6-5; abundance: NA; d_gene: NA; CDR3aa: CASSYGFGSGNTIYF; CDR3nt: TGTGCCAGCAGTTACGGATTTGGGTCTGGAAACACCATATATTTT
j_gene: TRBJ2-5; len: 15; v_gene: TRBV7-3; abundance: NA; d_gene: NA; CDR3aa: CASSLGTLRQETQYF; CDR3nt: TGTGCCAGCAGCTTAGGGACGCTCCGCCAAGAGACCCAGTACTTC
j_gene: TRBJ2-7; len: 11; v_gene: TRBV30; abundance: NA; d_gene: NA; CDR3aa: CAWSVWPEQYF; CDR3nt: TGTGCCTGGAGTGTATGGCCCGAGCAGTACTTC
j_gene: TRBJ1-2; len: 13; v_gene: TRBV28; abundance: NA; d_gene: NA; CDR3aa: CASTPPHQGGYTF; CDR3nt: TGTGCCAGCACCCCACCCCACCAGGGGGGCTACACCTTC
j_gene: TRBJ2-6; len: 17; v_gene: TRBV9; abundance: NA; d_gene: NA; CDR3aa: CASSVGGGPFGANVLTF; CDR3nt: TGTGCCAGCAGCGTAGGTGGAGGGCCCTTCGGGGCCAACGTCCTGACTTTC
j_gene: TRBJ1-2; len: 13; v_gene: TRBV19; abundance: NA; d_gene: NA; CDR3aa: CASSIRGRNGYTF; CDR3nt: TGTGCCAGTAGTATAAGGGGAAGGAATGGCTACACCTTC
j_gene: TRBJ2-1; len: 17; v_gene: TRBV15; abundance: NA; d_gene: NA; CDR3aa: CATSRDITLRLSNEQFF; CDR3nt: TGTGCCACCAGCAGAGATATCACGCTGAGGCTATCCAATGAGCAGTTCTTC
j_gene: TRBJ1-2; len: 12; v_gene: TRBV12-3/TRBV12-4; abundance: NA; d_gene: NA; CDR3aa: CASSLAYYGYTF; CDR3nt: TGTGCCAGCAGTTTAGCCTACTATGGCTACACCTTC
j_gene: TRBJ1-4; len: 16; v_gene: TRBV7-9; abundance: NA; d_gene: NA; CDR3aa: CASSLDGEGLKEKLFF; CDR3nt: TGTGCCAGCAGCTTAGATGGTGAGGGGCTCAAGGAAAAACTGTTTTTT
j_gene: TRBJ1-5; len: 15; v_gene: TRBV7-9; abundance: NA; d_gene: NA; CDR3aa: CASSPSSRGNQPQHF; CDR3nt: TGTGCCAGCAGCCCAAGTTCGAGGGGCAATCAGCCCCAGCATTTT
j_gene: TRBJ1-1; len: 12; v_gene: TRBV7-2; abundance: few; d_gene: NA; CDR3aa: CASSFGRTEAFF; CDR3nt: TGTGCCAGCAGCTTTGGGCGCACTGAAGCTTTCTTT